What follows are 4 T cell receptor beta chains derived from one specimen sequenced in a study of naive and memory T cell subsets. Overall study results and limits: Especially in CD8 cells, naive repertoires contained a few larger clonotypes, possibly CD45RA-re-expressing memory cells.

An equimolar mix of two oligonucleotides served as the beta constant-region primer for TRBC1 and TRBC2. Four rounds of PCR amplified the ligated cDNA using nested alpha and beta constant-region primers plus SP2. TCRdb passed the UMI-ligation and nested PCR reads through MiXCR, listing each CDR3 protein once. The sample has around 93,000 distinct CDR3 sequences, 11% seen once. No antigen is known for these receptors. The sequencing sample was made of naive CD4+ T cells from blood. The origin of the receptors is a human donor in good health.

V is TRBV20-1 and J is TRBJ1-5, with D perhaps matching TRBD1 (6 bases). V shed 0 bases and J shed 6 bases, with 18 bases lying between them. CDR1 DFQATT and CDR2 SNEGSKA come from the germline V gene (reference sequence). There are 16 residues in the CDR3. The CDR3 loop is CSARDPGAGVGQPQHF. The CDR3 nucleotides read TGCAGTGCTAGAGATCCTGGGGCAGGGGTTGGTCAGCCCCAGCATTTT.

This clonotype was detected many times. The CDR3 sequence: CSAKTGSGADTQYF. The CDR3 nucleotides are TGCAGTGCTAAAACAGGGTCGGGGGCAGATACGCAGTATTTT. The chain has TRBV20-1 and TRBJ2-3; D may correspond to TRBD1 or TRBD2 (6 bases each). The germline V and J ends were trimmed by 4 bases and 4 bases, with 15 bases remaining between them. The V gene's germline CDR1 is DFQATT and CDR2 SNEGSKA (reference sequence). CDR3 length: 14 amino acids.

This clonotype was counted at least ten times. The rearrangement joins TRBV28 to TRBJ1-1, with D uncertain. Trimming removed 1 base at V and 4 bases at J, with 10 bases between. This CDR3 region has 14 residues. Germline V CDR1 and CDR2: MDHEN, SYDVKM. The CDR3 protein is CASSLSKQGTEAFF. CDR3 bases: TGTGCCAGCAGTTTATCAAAGCAAGGCACTGAAGCTTTCTTT.

This clonotype was counted ten times or more. CDR3 loop: CSARDHSRRYF. CDR3 sequence (DNA): TGCAGTGCTAGAGACCACTCTCGTCGGTATTTT. This chain connects TRBV20-1 to TRBJ2-3, with no clear D. The V end lost 0 bases, the J end lost 14 bases, and 12 bases lay between the germline ends. Germline CDR1 DFQATT, CDR2 SNEGSKA (reference sequence). CDR3 length equals 11 residues.